The clone carrying this TCR beta chain has a count of ten or more. A single record per CDR3 protein comes from TCRdb applying MiXCR to the 5' RACE reads. The sample carries approximately 20,000 distinct CDR3 sequences, more than 8.5% recorded once. V lost 1 base to trimming and J lost 0 bases; unmatched junction nucleotides: 1. The CDR3 has 16 residues. The germline gives CDR1 KGHDR, CDR2 SFDVKD. The sample comes from a study of spatial heterogeneity in lung cancer. The time point denotes: blood at routine non-recurrence follow-up after resection. The J gene is TRBJ2-1, the V gene TRBV24-1; 8 positions agree with TRBD2. The sequence came from a female donor with early-stage non-small cell lung cancer. The sequences come from PBMCs, collected at follow-up. The CDR3 DNA reads TGTGCCACCAGTGATTTCAGCGGGGGCTCCTACAATGAGCAGTTCTTC. Protein: CATSDFSGGSYNEQFF.